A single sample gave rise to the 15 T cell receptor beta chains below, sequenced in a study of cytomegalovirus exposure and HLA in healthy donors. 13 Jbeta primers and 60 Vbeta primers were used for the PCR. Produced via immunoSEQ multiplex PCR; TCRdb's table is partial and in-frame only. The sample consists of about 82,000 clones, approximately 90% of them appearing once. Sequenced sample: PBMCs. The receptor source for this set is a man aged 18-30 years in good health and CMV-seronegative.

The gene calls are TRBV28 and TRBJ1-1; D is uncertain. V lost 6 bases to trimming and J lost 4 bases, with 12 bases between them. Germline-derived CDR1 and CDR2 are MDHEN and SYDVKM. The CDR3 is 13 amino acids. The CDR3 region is CASRYTPPTEAFF. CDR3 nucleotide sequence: TGTGCCAGCAGGTATACACCTCCCACTGAAGCTTTCTTT.

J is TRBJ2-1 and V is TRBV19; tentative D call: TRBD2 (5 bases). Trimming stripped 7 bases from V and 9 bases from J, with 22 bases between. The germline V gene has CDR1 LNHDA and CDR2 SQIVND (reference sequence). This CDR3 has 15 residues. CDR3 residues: CASKRGGLAVGEQFF. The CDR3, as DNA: TGTGCCAGTAAACGCGGCGGCCTAGCCGTGGGTGAGCAGTTCTTC.

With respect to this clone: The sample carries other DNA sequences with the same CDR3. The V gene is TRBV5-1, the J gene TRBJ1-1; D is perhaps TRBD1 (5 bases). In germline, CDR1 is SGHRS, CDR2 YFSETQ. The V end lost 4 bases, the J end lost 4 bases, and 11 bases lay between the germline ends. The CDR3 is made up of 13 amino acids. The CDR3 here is CASSLSGGTEAFF. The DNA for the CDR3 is TGCGCCAGCAGCCTCTCCGGGGGCACTGAAGCTTTCTTT.

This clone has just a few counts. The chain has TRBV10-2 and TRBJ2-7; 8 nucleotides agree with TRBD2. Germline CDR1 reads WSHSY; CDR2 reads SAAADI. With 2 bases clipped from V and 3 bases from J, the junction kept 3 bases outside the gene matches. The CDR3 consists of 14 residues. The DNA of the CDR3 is TGCGCCAGCAGTGAGCGGGAGGGGCGCTACGAGCAGTACTTC. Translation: CASSEREGRYEQYF.

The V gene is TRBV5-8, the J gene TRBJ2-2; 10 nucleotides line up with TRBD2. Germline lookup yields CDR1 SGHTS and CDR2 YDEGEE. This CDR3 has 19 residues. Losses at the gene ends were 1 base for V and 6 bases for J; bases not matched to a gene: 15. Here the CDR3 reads CASSLFLAGAGSLSGELFF. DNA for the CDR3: TGTGCCAGCAGCTTGTTCCTAGCGGGAGCGGGTTCGCTCTCCGGGGAGCTGTTTTTT.

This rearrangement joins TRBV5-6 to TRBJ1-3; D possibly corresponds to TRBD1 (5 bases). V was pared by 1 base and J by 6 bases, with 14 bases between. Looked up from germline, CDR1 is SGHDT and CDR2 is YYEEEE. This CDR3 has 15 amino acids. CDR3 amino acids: CASSLPSGRANTIYF. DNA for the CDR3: TGTGCCAGCAGCTTGCCGTCAGGGAGGGCAAACACCATATATTTT.

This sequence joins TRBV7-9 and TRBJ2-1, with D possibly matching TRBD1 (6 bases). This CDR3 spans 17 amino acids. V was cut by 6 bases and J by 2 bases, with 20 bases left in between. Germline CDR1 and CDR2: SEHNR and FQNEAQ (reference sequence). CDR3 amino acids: CASRPQGSGAAYNEQFF. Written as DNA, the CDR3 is TGTGCCAGCAGACCTCAGGGGTCGGGTGCCGCCTACAATGAGCAGTTCTTC.

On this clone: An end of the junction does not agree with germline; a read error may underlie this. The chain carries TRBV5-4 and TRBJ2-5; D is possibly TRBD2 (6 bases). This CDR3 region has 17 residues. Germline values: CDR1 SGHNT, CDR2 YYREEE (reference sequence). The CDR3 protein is CASSNGVRRGHQEAQYF. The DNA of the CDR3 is TGTGCCAGCAGCAATGGAGTTCGGAGGGGCCACCAAGAGGCCCAGTACTTC.

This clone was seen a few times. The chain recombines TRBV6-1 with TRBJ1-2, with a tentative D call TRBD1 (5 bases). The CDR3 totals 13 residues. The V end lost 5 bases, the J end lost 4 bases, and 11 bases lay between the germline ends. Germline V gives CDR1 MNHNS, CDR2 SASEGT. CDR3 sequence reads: CASSRQTSYGYTF. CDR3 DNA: TGTGCCAGCAGTCGACAGACCAGCTATGGCTACACCTTC.

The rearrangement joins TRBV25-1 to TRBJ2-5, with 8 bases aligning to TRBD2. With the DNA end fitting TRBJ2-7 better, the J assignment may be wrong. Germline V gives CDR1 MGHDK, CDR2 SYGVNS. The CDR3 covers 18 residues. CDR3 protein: CASSEPGLEGIENYEQYF. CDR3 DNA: TGTGCCAGCAGTGAACCGGGACTAGAGGGAATAGAGAACTACGAGCAGTACTTC.

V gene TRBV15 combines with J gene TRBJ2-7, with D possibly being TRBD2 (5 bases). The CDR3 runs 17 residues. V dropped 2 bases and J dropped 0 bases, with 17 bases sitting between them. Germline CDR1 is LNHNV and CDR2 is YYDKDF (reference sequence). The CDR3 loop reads CATSRNVDSRSSYEQYF. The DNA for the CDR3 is TGTGCCACCAGCAGAAACGTGGACTCTAGGAGCTCCTACGAGCAGTACTTC. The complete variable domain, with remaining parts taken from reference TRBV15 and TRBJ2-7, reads DAMVIQNPRYQVTQFGKPVTLSCSQTLNHNVMYWYQQKSSQAPKLLFHYYDKDFNNEADTPDNFQSRRPNTSFCFLDIRSPGLGDTAMYLCATSRNVDSRSSYEQYFGPGTRLTVT.

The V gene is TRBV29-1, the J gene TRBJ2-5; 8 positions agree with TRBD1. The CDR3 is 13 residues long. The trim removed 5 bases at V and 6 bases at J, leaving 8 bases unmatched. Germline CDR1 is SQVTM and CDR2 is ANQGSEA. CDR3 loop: CSVLTQGVKTQYF. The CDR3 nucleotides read TGCAGCGTTTTAACACAGGGGGTAAAGACCCAGTACTTC.

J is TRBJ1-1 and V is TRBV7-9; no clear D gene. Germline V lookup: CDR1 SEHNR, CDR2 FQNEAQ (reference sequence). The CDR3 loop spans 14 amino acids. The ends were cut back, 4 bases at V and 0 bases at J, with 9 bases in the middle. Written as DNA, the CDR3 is TGTGCCAGCAGCTCGAGGACTTTGAACACTGAAGCTTTCTTT. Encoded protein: CASSSRTLNTEAFF.

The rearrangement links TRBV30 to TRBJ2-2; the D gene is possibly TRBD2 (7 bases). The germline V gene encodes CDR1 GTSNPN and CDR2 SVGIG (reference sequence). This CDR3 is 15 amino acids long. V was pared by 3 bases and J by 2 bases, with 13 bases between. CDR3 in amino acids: CAWRGGRKNTGELFF. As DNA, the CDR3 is TGTGCCTGGAGGGGGGGGCGCAAAAACACCGGGGAGCTGTTTTTT.

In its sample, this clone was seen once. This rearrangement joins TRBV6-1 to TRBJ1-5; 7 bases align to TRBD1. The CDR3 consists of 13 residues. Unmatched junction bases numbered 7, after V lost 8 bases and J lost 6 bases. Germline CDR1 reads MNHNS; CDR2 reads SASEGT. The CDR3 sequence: CASCGQVSQPQHF. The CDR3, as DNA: TGTGCCAGCTGCGGACAGGTCTCTCAGCCCCAGCATTTT.